At least ten counts were recorded for the clone carrying this T cell receptor (beta chain). Antigen unknown. The data originate from a study of T cells in Graves' hyperthyroidism and ophthalmopathy. From germline, CDR1 is SQVTM and CDR2 ANQGSEA. CDR3 length: 12 amino acids. The V end was cut by 1 base, the J end by 4 bases, with 7 bases between. Findings of the study overall: From stable hyperthyroidism, ophthalmopathy was set apart by a 13 V-J model.

The diagnostic basis comprised clinical symptoms, serum thyroxine and TRAb, thyroid ultrasound and orbital computed tomography. The CDR3 regions of TCR beta were amplified from RNA transcripts. Primed by the HTBI set, a first-round RT-PCR was run on the TCR CDR3. TCRdb re-called the multiplex PCR reads through MiXCR, storing one row per CDR3 protein. Found here are around 600,000 distinct CDR3 sequences, nearly 45% of them singletons; the top ten hold approximately 7.2%. The J gene is TRBJ1-2, the V gene TRBV29-1; D is possibly TRBD1 (5 bases). The clonotype comes from an adult man with Graves' disease, either hyperthyroidism or ophthalmopathy (not recorded which). The source material was peripheral blood or thyroid tissue (not recorded which). The CDR3 DNA sequence: TGCAGCGTTGAAGTCGACAGCTATGGCTACACCTTC. Translated: CSVEVDSYGYTF.